These 10 T cell receptor beta chains were sequenced from one sample in a study of T cell clonotyping in hematopoietic cell transplantation. Sequenced by immunoSEQ multiplex PCR; TCRdb stores in-frame clones only, minus some. The table includes roughly 29,000 clones, roughly nine tenths detected once. Sequenced material: PBMCs, taken 100 days after allogeneic stem cell transplant. Every receptor here comes from a female patient between 50 and 59 years old who had an allogeneic stem cell transplant from a related donor, so the T cells may come from the graft donor. Some clones in this sample may be carry-over from other donors' samples.

The chain joins TRBV30 to TRBJ1-1, with D perhaps matching TRBD1 (6 bases). Germline lookup yields CDR1 GTSNPN and CDR2 SVGIG (reference sequence). The length of the CDR3 is 13 residues. Trimming shortened V by 0 bases and J by 4 bases, and 9 bases separated the two germline ends. This chain's CDR3 is CAWSVRGGTEAFF. The CDR3 DNA sequence: TGTGCCTGGAGTGTGAGAGGGGGCACTGAAGCTTTCTTT.

The chain recombines TRBV5-1 with TRBJ2-2; possibly TRBD1 for D (5 bases). The CDR3 spans 14 residues. CDR1 and CDR2 (germline): SGHRS, YFSETQ. Trimming removed 3 bases from V and 0 bases from J, with 6 bases in between. The CDR3 reads CASSSDTNTGELFF. CDR3 DNA sequence: TGCGCCAGCAGCTCGGACACGAACACCGGGGAGCTGTTTTTT.

The J gene is TRBJ1-2, the V gene TRBV10-3; possible D gene TRBD1, 6 bases. The CDR3 length is 14 residues. Deletions cut 9 bases from V and 2 bases from J, with 16 bases between. Germline CDR1 is ENHRY and CDR2 is SYGVKD. Here the CDR3 reads CAINRDTGNYGYTF. CDR3 bases: TGTGCCATAAACCGGGACACAGGGAACTATGGCTACACCTTC.

This chain joins TRBV30 and TRBJ1-2; 9 positions match TRBD1. Per the germline V gene, CDR1 is GTSNPN and CDR2 is SVGIG (reference sequence). J was trimmed by 2 bases and V by 7 bases; bases with no gene match: 5. The CDR3 is 13 amino acids. The CDR3, as DNA: TGTGCCTTAGGACAGGGGTTAAACTATGGCTACACCTTC. Its protein product is CALGQGLNYGYTF.

The chain joins TRBV5-1 to TRBJ2-3, with 10 bases lining up with TRBD1. The trim removed 5 bases at V and 1 base at J, leaving 10 bases unmatched. Germline values: CDR1 SGHRS, CDR2 YFSETQ. The CDR3 is 17 amino acids. CDR3 nucleotide sequence: TGCGCCAGCAGGCTTCAAACCGGGACAGGGGGCACAGATACGCAGTATTTT. This codes for CASRLQTGTGGTDTQYF.

The chain links TRBV4-3 to TRBJ2-2, with a possible D match to TRBD2 (5 bases). Germline-derived CDR1 and CDR2 are LGHNA and YSLEER. The CDR3 length is 16 residues. V was pared by 0 bases and J by 3 bases, with 11 bases between. CDR3 DNA sequence: TGCGCCAGCAGCCAAGACGGGTTGAGGGACACCGGGGAGCTGTTTTTT. Its translation: CASSQDGLRDTGELFF.

This clone appeared a single time. This chain links TRBV5-1 with TRBJ2-5; perhaps TRBD2 as D (6 bases). CDR3 length equals 17 residues. Germline CDR1 and CDR2: SGHRS and YFSETQ. The V end was cut by 0 bases, the J end by 0 bases, with 15 bases between. As DNA, the CDR3 is TGCGCCAGCAGCTTGGGCCTCGGCGGGAACTACCAAGAGACCCAGTACTTC. It translates to CASSLGLGGNYQETQYF.

This chain uses TRBV7-2 with TRBJ1-6; D might be TRBD1 (5 bases). Looked up from germline, CDR1 is SGHTA and CDR2 is FQGNSA. V lost 3 bases, J lost 7 bases, and 13 bases lay in between. The CDR3 has 15 amino acids. CDR3 amino acids: CASSFMAGTNSPLHF. The DNA of the CDR3 is TGTGCCAGCAGCTTCATGGCCGGGACGAATTCACCCCTCCACTTT.

The gene calls are TRBV4-1 and TRBJ2-3; the D call may be TRBD1 or TRBD2 (6 bases each). The CDR3 runs to 14 residues. V gave up 3 bases and J gave up 12 bases, with 19 bases separating them. Germline CDR1 is MGHRA and CDR2 is YSYEKL. The CDR3 region has the DNA TGCGCCAGCAGCCATGCGGAGGGGGGCCAGCCACAGTATTTT. Encoded protein: CASSHAEGGQPQYF.

This chain connects TRBV27 to TRBJ2-1; unclear D gene. The CDR3 is 15 amino acids. Germline V lookup: CDR1 MNHEY, CDR2 SMNVEV (reference sequence). Trimming took off 8 bases at V and 12 bases at J, with 26 bases between the two ends. The CDR3 nucleotides read TGTGCCAGCTACAGTGCACTCCGGGCCGGGTCGGGGCAGTTCTTC. This encodes CASYSALRAGSGQFF.